This T cell receptor beta chain was captured in a study of shared clonotypes between healthy human individuals. As defined, naive CD8 cells were CD45RO-negative and positively selected for CCR7, with terminally differentiated effector memory CD45RA+ cells excluded. Those who donated were healthy HIV-negative adults, with no recent acute infections or vaccinations reported. The CDR3 is 15 amino acids. V lost 5 bases and J 0 bases, leaving 11 bases between the germline ends. CDR1 and CDR2 from the germline V gene are MNHEY and SVGAGI. Clones were read by immunoSEQ multiplex PCR, and TCRdb kept only the in-frame ones, dropping some. The table lists some 2 million clones, around 96% of them singletons.

Source material: naive CD8+ T cells sorted from blood. The chain joins TRBV6-5 to TRBJ2-1; D is unclear. The origin of this receptor is a man aged 18 to 30 in good health. CDR3 sequence: CASSAELSSYNEQFF. For the CDR3, the DNA is TGTGCCAGCAGTGCAGAGTTGAGCTCCTACAATGAGCAGTTCTTC.